What follows are 29 T cell receptor beta chains derived from one specimen sequenced in a study of blood T cell repertoires in COVID-19 (dated by TCRdb to about 2020). Receptors were amplified or captured by the immunoSEQ multiplex PCR assay. In its TCRdb copy, this immuneACCESS table keeps in-frame sequences only and misses some clones. Where compared with another copy, unresolved V genes explain less than half of these, and the others have no known cause. The sample contains around 140,000 clones, about 86% of them found a single time. The ten largest clones represent around 4% of the sample. Sequencing used peripheral blood. Every receptor here comes from a woman aged 55-69 years with acute or convalescent COVID-19.

The chain links TRBV9 to TRBJ2-7; TRBD2 matches at 8 bases. V dropped 4 bases and J dropped 11; count of bases not matched to a gene: 11. Germline-derived CDR1 and CDR2 are SGDLS and YYNGEE. This CDR3 has 13 amino acids. The CDR3 DNA reads as TGTGCCAGCAGCCCAGACGAGCGGGGGATCAAGTACTTC. It codes for CASSPDERGIKYF.

V is TRBV4-1 and J is TRBJ2-5; D may be TRBD2 (7 bases). Looked up from germline, CDR1 is MGHRA and CDR2 is YSYEKL. The CDR3 runs to 16 residues. Between the trimmed V and J ends, which lost 0 bases and 5 bases, there was a span of 16 bases. CDR3 region: CASSQEGRGNPETQYF. The CDR3 region has the DNA TGCGCCAGCAGCCAAGAGGGGAGGGGGAACCCGGAGACCCAGTACTTC.

The chain joins TRBV19 to TRBJ1-5, with 9 bases that match TRBD1. V dropped 6 bases and J dropped 5; count of bases not matched to a gene: 5. CDR1 and CDR2 (germline): LNHDA, SQIVND (reference sequence). The CDR3 has 14 amino acids. The CDR3 DNA sequence: TGTGCCAGTAGACAAACAGGGGGCCATCAGCCCCAGCATTTT. It codes for CASRQTGGHQPQHF.

This chain connects TRBV30 to TRBJ1-2, with D uncertain. V lost 1 base and J 4 bases, leaving 7 bases between the germline ends. This CDR3 region has 12 residues. The germline gives CDR1 GTSNPN, CDR2 SVGIG (reference sequence). The DNA of the CDR3 is TGTGCCTGGAGTGCATCCGGCTATGGCTACACCTTC. Translated, it gives CAWSASGYGYTF.

The chain carries TRBV5-1 and TRBJ2-5; 8 positions match TRBD1. The V segment lost 4 bases and the J segment 2 bases; nucleotides outside the gene matches: 7. CDR1 is SGHRS, CDR2 YFSETQ, per germline. The CDR3 loop spans 15 amino acids. CDR3 in amino acids: CASSPRDRTQETQYF. Written as DNA, the CDR3 is TGCGCCAGCAGCCCCCGGGACAGGACACAAGAGACCCAGTACTTC.

The CDR3: CASGDTAPSYEQYF. The CDR3 DNA follows: TGTGCCAGCGGGGACACGGCCCCATCCTACGAGCAGTACTTC. The chain combines TRBV7-2 with TRBJ2-7; maybe TRBD1 (6 bases). Germline V gene sequence: CDR1 SGHTA, CDR2 FQGNSA. Trimming took 8 bases from V and 1 from J, leaving 15 bases between them. The CDR3 consists of 14 residues.

The rearrangement joins TRBV5-1 to TRBJ2-7; TRBD2 matches 11 bases. Germline CDR1 and CDR2: SGHRS and YFSETQ. The junction had 8 bases not matched to a gene; V was cut back by 4 bases and J by 2 bases. This CDR3 contains 16 residues. The CDR3 is CASSLTGTSGTYEQYF. The CDR3 nucleotides read TGCGCCAGCAGCCTAACAGGGACTAGCGGTACCTACGAGCAGTACTTC. The whole variable domain, filled in from reference TRBV5-1 and TRBJ2-7, reads KAGVTQTPRYLIKTRGQQVTLSCSPISGHRSVSWYQQTPGQGLQFLFEYFSETQRNKGNFPGRFSGRQFSNSRSEMNVSTLELGDSALYLCASSLTGTSGTYEQYFGPGTRLTVT.

This clone was seen just once. The chain couples TRBV19 to TRBJ2-3; 9 nucleotides agree with TRBD1. Germline V gene data show CDR1 as LNHDA and CDR2 as SQIVND (reference sequence). V dropped 1 base and J dropped 3; count of bases not matched to a gene: 8. The CDR3 has 17 residues. The CDR3 region has the DNA TGTGCCAGTAGTATAGGAGGAGCACAGGGGGCTACAGATACGCAGTATTTT. It specifies CASSIGGAQGATDTQYF.

This chain uses TRBV6-6 with TRBJ2-7; TRBD1 is a possible D gene (5 bases). Trimming removed 2 bases at V and 1 base at J, with 9 bases between. CDR3 length: 14 amino acids. Germline V lookup: CDR1 MNHNY, CDR2 SVGAGI (reference sequence). CDR3 DNA sequence: TGTGCCAGCAGTTACCCAGGGTCGTCCTACGAGCAGTACTTC. This translates into CASSYPGSSYEQYF.

This clone is a singleton in its sample. The chain employs TRBV6-5 and TRBJ2-1; D gene uncertain. The CDR3 consists of 12 residues. The germline V gene has CDR1 MNHEY and CDR2 SVGAGI. Trimming shortened V by 6 bases and J by 2 bases, and 5 bases separated the two germline ends. CDR3 sequence reads: CASSQAYNEQFF. In DNA, the CDR3 is TGTGCCAGCAGCCAGGCCTACAATGAGCAGTTCTTC.

The V call is TRBV7-9, the J call TRBJ2-2; D perhaps matches TRBD2 (6 bases). CDR1 is SEHNR and CDR2 is FQNEAQ in the germline V gene (reference sequence). The CDR3 length is 14 residues. V was trimmed by 3 bases and J by 6 bases, leaving 11 bases between them. This CDR3 reads CASSFVGGSGELFF. The CDR3 DNA reads TGTGCCAGCAGCTTCGTGGGGGGTTCCGGGGAGCTGTTTTTT.

This clone appeared a single time. The rearrangement links TRBV28 to TRBJ1-1; TRBD1 might be the D (6 bases). Germline CDR1 and CDR2: MDHEN and SYDVKM. The CDR3 spans 14 residues. The V gene lost 6 bases and the J gene lost 6 bases, with 17 bases spanning the gap. CDR3 sequence (DNA): TGTGCCAGCAGCAACAGGGCCGGCTTAGCTGAAGCTTTCTTT. It codes for CASSNRAGLAEAFF.

V gene TRBV5-4 combines with J gene TRBJ2-5; 7 positions match TRBD1. The CDR3 is made up of 13 amino acids. Looked up from germline, CDR1 is SGHNT and CDR2 is YYREEE (reference sequence). V dropped 4 bases and J dropped 4; count of bases not matched to a gene: 4. In DNA, the CDR3 is TGTGCCAGCAGCCGGACAGGTTTAGAGACCCAGTACTTC. Its protein product is CASSRTGLETQYF.

The chain carries TRBV29-1 and TRBJ1-1, with 9 bases matching TRBD1. CDR3 length: 14 residues. With 0 bases clipped from V and 7 bases from J, the junction kept 6 bases outside the gene matches. Germline V gives CDR1 SQVTM, CDR2 ANQGSEA. DNA of the CDR3: TGCAGCGTTGAAGAGGCCGGGACAGGGATTGAAGCTTTCTTT. Amino acid sequence: CSVEEAGTGIEAFF.

V usage is TRBV10-1 and J usage is TRBJ2-1; 8 bases match TRBD2. This CDR3 is built from 11 residues. The germline gives CDR1 WNHNN, CDR2 SYGVQD (reference sequence). With 9 bases clipped from V and 10 bases from J, the junction kept 5 bases outside the gene matches. This CDR3 reads CARRAGVEQFF. The CDR3 DNA follows: TGCGCCAGAAGAGCGGGAGTGGAGCAGTTCTTC.

The V call is TRBV7-2, the J call TRBJ2-3, with a possible D match to TRBD1 (5 bases). CDR1 and CDR2 from the germline V gene are SGHTA and FQGNSA. V lost 5 bases and J lost 3, with 12 bases in between. The CDR3 contains 14 residues. The CDR3 protein is CASSPMGLTDTQYF. CDR3 sequence (DNA): TGTGCCAGCAGCCCAATGGGGCTTACAGATACGCAGTATTTT.

This clone has only one observation. This chain links TRBV19 with TRBJ2-7, with TRBD2 matching over 9 bases. With V trimmed by 7 bases and J by 0 bases, 7 bases remained unmatched. In germline, CDR1 is LNHDA, CDR2 SQIVND (reference sequence). This CDR3 is 15 amino acids long. CDR3 sequence: CASTVAGGGSYEQYF. The CDR3 nucleotides read TGTGCCAGTACGGTCGCGGGAGGGGGCTCCTACGAGCAGTACTTC.

The V gene is TRBV29-1, the J gene TRBJ2-1, with 10 bases matching TRBD2. The germline V gene has CDR1 SQVTM and CDR2 ANQGSEA. J was trimmed by 6 bases and V by 6 bases; bases with no gene match: 8. The CDR3 has 14 amino acids. CDR3 amino acids: CSVPKAGGSNEQFF. The DNA of the CDR3 is TGCAGCGTCCCAAAAGCGGGAGGGTCCAATGAGCAGTTCTTC.

CDR3 residues: CASRRDRGGSYEQYF. The CDR3 nucleotides read TGTGCCAGCAGACGGGACAGGGGAGGGTCCTACGAGCAGTACTTC. The rearrangement joins TRBV28 to TRBJ2-7; 10 bases line up with TRBD1. With V trimmed by 6 bases and J by 1 base, 6 bases remained unmatched. Germline V gene data show CDR1 as MDHEN and CDR2 as SYDVKM. The CDR3 extends over 15 amino acids.

The chain recombines TRBV6-5 with TRBJ2-7; 9 positions match TRBD1. Looked up from germline, CDR1 is MNHEY and CDR2 is SVGAGI. V was pared by 4 bases and J by 5 bases, with 6 bases of the junction left unmatched. This CDR3 has 14 amino acids. The DNA for the CDR3 is TGTGCCAGCAGTTTGGACAGGGGTAGAGACGAGCAGTACTTC. Its translation is CASSLDRGRDEQYF.

The chain uses TRBV18 and TRBJ1-4, with a tentative D call TRBD1 (6 bases). Germline CDR1 and CDR2: KGHSH and LQKENI. CDR3 length equals 15 residues. Trimming removed 3 bases at V and 4 bases at J, with 12 bases between. CDR3 amino acids: CASSPNDRSNEKLFF. CDR3 nucleotides: TGTGCCAGCTCACCCAACGACAGGAGTAATGAAAAACTGTTTTTT.

This chain links TRBV29-1 with TRBJ1-2, with D possibly TRBD1 on 6 matching bases. The CDR3 sequence is 11 residues long. Germline CDR1 is SQVTM and CDR2 is ANQGSEA. V was pared by 6 bases and J by 8 bases, with 13 bases between. CDR3 region: CSVQKDRGYTF. The CDR3 DNA reads as TGCAGCGTCCAGAAAGACAGGGGCTACACCTTC.

The chain combines TRBV9 with TRBJ1-6, with D tentatively TRBD1 (5 bases). The CDR3 loop spans 15 amino acids. Trimming pared 2 bases from V and 9 bases from J, leaving 15 bases between. CDR1 and CDR2 from the germline V gene are SGDLS and YYNGEE. CDR3 bases: TGTGCCAGCAGCGTCGGGGACCGGGGGGGTTCACCCCTCCACTTT. Its translation: CASSVGDRGGSPLHF.

This rearrangement joins TRBV30 to TRBJ2-1; maybe TRBD2 (6 bases). Trimming removed 0 bases at V and 9 bases at J, with 9 bases between. The CDR3 consists of 12 residues. Germline loops: CDR1 GTSNPN, CDR2 SVGIG (reference sequence). CDR3 DNA: TGTGCCTGGAGTGTACCCGGGGGTGAGCAGTTCTTC. Translation gives CAWSVPGGEQFF.

J is TRBJ2-7 and V is TRBV7-2; TRBD1 matches 8 bases. Germline CDR1 SGHTA, CDR2 FQGNSA. After removal of 4 bases from V and 3 bases from J, the junction contained 11 bases not matched to a gene. The CDR3 totals 16 residues. Here the CDR3 DNA reads TGTGCCAGCAGCTCGAGGGCGGCAGGGGGCCGCTACGAGCAGTACTTC. It translates to CASSSRAAGGRYEQYF.

This clone was seen a single time. The rearrangement links TRBV9 to TRBJ2-3; 12 nucleotides agree with TRBD2. The CDR3 sequence is 16 residues long. The V and J ends lost 4 bases and 4 bases, in that order; junction bases with no gene match: 7. The germline V gene has CDR1 SGDLS and CDR2 YYNGEE. CDR3 nucleotides: TGTGCCAGCAGCCGACTAGCGGGAGAGGCGGCAGATACGCAGTATTTT. Translating gives CASSRLAGEAADTQYF.

This chain uses TRBV7-8 with TRBJ1-4, with 11 bases that match TRBD1. Germline values: CDR1 SGHVS, CDR2 FQNEAQ. CDR3 length: 14 amino acids. J was trimmed by 8 bases and V by 1 base; bases with no gene match: 0. DNA for the CDR3: TGTGCCAGCAGCTTAGGGGACAGGGGGGAAAAACTGTTTTTT. Its protein is CASSLGDRGEKLFF.

This clone was detected a few times. The V gene is TRBV25-1, the J gene TRBJ2-5, with 7 nucleotides matching TRBD2. Germline CDR1 reads MGHDK; CDR2 reads SYGVNS. The CDR3 covers 15 residues. Trimming took 8 bases from V and 4 from J; bases not matched to a gene: 13. The DNA for the CDR3 is TGTGCCAGCGGGCGGGGAGGGGAGGTGGGAGAGACCCAGTACTTC. Translated: CASGRGGEVGETQYF. The full variable domain, rest sourced from reference TRBV25-1 and TRBJ2-5, is EADIYQTPRYLVIGTGKKITLECSQTMGHDKMYWYQQDPGMELHLIHYSYGVNSTEKGDLSSESTVSRIRTEHFPLTLESARPSHTSQYLCASGRGGEVGETQYFGPGTRLLVL.

This clone was counted between two and nine times. The J gene is TRBJ2-1, the V gene TRBV6-6, with 8 positions matching TRBD1. Per the germline V gene, CDR1 is MNHNY and CDR2 is SVGAGI (reference sequence). Losses at the gene ends were 4 bases for V and 8 bases for J; bases not matched to a gene: 4. The CDR3 runs 13 residues. The CDR3 sequence: CASSWTGFDEQFF. The CDR3 DNA sequence: TGTGCCAGCAGTTGGACAGGGTTCGATGAGCAGTTCTTC.